This passage covers 11 T cell receptor beta chains from one sample sequenced in a study of breast tumors, draining lymph nodes, adjacent tissues. TCRdb reanalysed the multiplex PCR reads using MiXCR and keeps one entry per CDR3 protein. Of about 230,000 distinct CDR3 sequences in the sample, approximately 31% are singletons; the top ten hold roughly 1.3%. Axillary draining lymph nodes of breast cancer patients supplied the node samples. The sample was axillary lymph node tissue. The receptors come from a female donor with breast cancer. Some clones in this sample may be carry-over from other donors' samples.

The V call is TRBV24-1, the J call TRBJ2-4; 14 positions match TRBD2. Per the germline V gene, CDR1 is KGHDR and CDR2 is SFDVKD. V trimming: 9 bases; J trimming: 1 base; junction bases outside the gene matches: 13. The CDR3 consists of 19 residues. The CDR3 sequence is CATRGGTSGRRAAKNIQYF. The DNA for the CDR3 is TGTGCCACCCGAGGGGGGACTAGCGGGAGAAGGGCGGCCAAAAACATTCAGTACTTC.

V gene TRBV20-1 combines with J gene TRBJ2-7; D unclear. Trimming took 3 bases from V and 1 from J, leaving 10 bases between them. Germline CDR1 reads DFQATT; CDR2 reads SNEGSKA (reference sequence). This CDR3 region has 13 residues. The CDR3 DNA is TGCAGTGCTAGGGTAAGGGCATCCTACGAGCAGTACTTC. Translated: CSARVRASYEQYF.

This clonotype turned up a few times. This chain connects TRBV19 to TRBJ1-1; no clear D. V dropped 2 bases and J dropped 11 bases, with 21 bases sitting between them. This CDR3 spans 15 amino acids. CDR1 and CDR2 from the germline V gene are LNHDA and SQIVND (reference sequence). The CDR3 is CASSIRDTAPRRAFF. The CDR3 DNA reads TGTGCCAGTAGTATAAGGGATACAGCGCCCAGAAGGGCTTTCTTT.

There are many counts of this clonotype. V usage is TRBV20-1 and J usage is TRBJ2-2; 7 positions agree with TRBD1. CDR3 length: 13 amino acids. V shed 5 bases and J 4 bases; nucleotides not matched to a gene: 4. Germline V gives CDR1 DFQATT, CDR2 SNEGSKA (reference sequence). The CDR3 DNA is TGCAGTGCTGGGACAGTCGCCACCGGGGAGCTGTTTTTT. This encodes CSAGTVATGELFF.

This clonotype appeared many times. The rearrangement uses TRBV6-6 and TRBJ1-2; D is unresolved. The length of the CDR3 is 14 residues. CDR1 is MNHNY and CDR2 is SVGAGI in the germline V gene (reference sequence). The V end was cut by 5 bases, the J end by 8 bases, with 18 bases between. DNA for the CDR3: TGTGCCAGCAGTCACGGTATTGGGGAAAAAGGCTACACCTTC. Its protein product is CASSHGIGEKGYTF.

The count of this clonotype is one. The rearrangement joins TRBV20-1 to TRBJ1-6; unclear D gene. Germline CDR1 and CDR2: DFQATT and SNEGSKA (reference sequence). V lost 0 bases to trimming and J lost 6 bases, with 6 bases between them. The CDR3 totals 13 residues. In nucleotides, the CDR3 is TGCAGTGCTAGAGATCGGATTAATTCACCCCTCCACTTT. Its translation: CSARDRINSPLHF.

Many counts were recorded for this clonotype. The genes are TRBV5-4 and TRBJ2-5; possible D gene TRBD2, 7 bases. This CDR3 is 14 amino acids long. From germline, CDR1 is SGHNT and CDR2 YYREEE (reference sequence). Trimming shortened V by 4 bases and J by 5 bases, and 15 bases separated the two germline ends. The CDR3 here is CASSMIGGGETQYF. Here the CDR3 DNA reads TGTGCCAGCAGCATGATAGGGGGGGGGGAGACCCAGTACTTC.

In its sample, this clonotype was seen a few times. At one boundary the junction diverges from the germline segment, which might be a read error. The CDR3: CASSFRETEAF. DNA for the CDR3: TGTGCCAGCAGCTTCCGGGAGACTGAAGCTTTC. V is TRBV7-9 and J is TRBJ2-6; a possible D gene is TRBD2 (6 bases). Per the germline V gene, CDR1 is SEHNR and CDR2 is FQNEAQ (reference sequence). CDR3 size: 11 residues.

This sequence joins TRBV12-5 and TRBJ1-6, with TRBD1 as a possible D gene (5 bases). Looked up from germline, CDR1 is LGHNT and CDR2 is FRNRAP. This CDR3 region has 12 residues. V was clipped by 5 bases and J by 10 bases, with 9 bases between them. CDR3 coding DNA: TGTGCTAGTGGTCTACAGGCCTCACCCCTCCACTTT. Protein product: CASGLQASPLHF.

This clonotype was counted ten times or more. The chain is built from TRBV7-3 and TRBJ2-2; 12 bases line up with TRBD2. The CDR3 covers 17 residues. The trim removed 5 bases at V and 5 bases at J, leaving 9 bases unmatched. Germline lookup yields CDR1 SGHTA and CDR2 FQGTGA. The DNA for the CDR3 is TGTGCCAGCAGCCAAACGACTAGCGGGAGTCGTACCGGGGAGCTGTTTTTT. Amino acid sequence: CASSQTTSGSRTGELFF.

In its sample, this clonotype was seen a few times. The chain carries TRBV6-2 or TRBV6-3 and TRBJ2-7, with a tentative D call TRBD2 (5 bases). Trimming left V 5 bases short and J 4 bases short, with 15 bases between. CDR1 and CDR2 from the germline V gene are MNHEY and SVGEGT. This CDR3 region has 14 residues. DNA of the CDR3: TGTGCCAGCAGTCACCCGGGTGGGAGTTACGAGCAGTACTTC. Its protein is CASSHPGGSYEQYF.